Each of the 14 T cell receptor beta chains below was sequenced from the same sample in a study of blood T cell repertoires in COVID-19. Clones were read by immunoSEQ multiplex PCR, and TCRdb kept only the in-frame ones, dropping some. The repertoire includes about 52,000 clones, about four fifths of them detected once, and about 27% sits in the top ten. Input material: peripheral blood. These receptors came from a woman over 75 with COVID-19, enrolled during active disease.

V is TRBV19 and J is TRBJ1-2; tentatively, D is TRBD1 (6 bases). Germline lookup yields CDR1 LNHDA and CDR2 SQIVND (reference sequence). Trimming stripped 2 bases from V and 8 bases from J, with 15 bases between. This CDR3 has 14 residues. The CDR3 DNA reads TGTGCCAGTAGTATAAACAGGGAGTCGCAAGGCTACACCTTC. This gives the protein CASSINRESQGYTF.

V and J are TRBV12-3 or TRBV12-4 and TRBJ1-1; no definite D call. The CDR3 contains 11 residues. Trimming removed 1 base at V and 6 bases at J, with 3 bases between. CDR3 DNA: TGTGCCAGCAGTTTAGGGCCTGAAGCTTTCTTT. Translating gives CASSLGPEAFF.

The V gene is TRBV4-1, the J gene TRBJ2-7, with TRBD2 matching over 13 bases. The junction had 8 bases not matched to a gene; V was cut back by 1 base and J by 5 bases. This CDR3 spans 17 amino acids. Germline-derived CDR1 and CDR2 are MGHRA and YSYEKL. This chain's CDR3 is CASSQAGRTSGSNEQYF. The CDR3 DNA reads as TGCGCCAGCAGCCAAGCAGGGCGGACTAGCGGGAGTAACGAGCAGTACTTC.

V usage is TRBV6-5 and J usage is TRBJ2-5; possibly TRBD1 for D (5 bases). The CDR3 is made up of 16 amino acids. Trimming removed 2 bases from V and 4 bases from J, with 17 bases in between. Germline V lookup: CDR1 MNHEY, CDR2 SVGAGI. CDR3 residues: CASSYGRGRDPETQYF. The CDR3 region has the DNA TGTGCCAGCAGTTACGGGCGCGGCAGGGATCCAGAGACCCAGTACTTC.

This chain connects TRBV9 to TRBJ1-2, with 8 bases aligning to TRBD1. V trimming: 2 bases; J trimming: 8 bases; junction bases outside the gene matches: 5. The CDR3 spans 13 residues. Germline values: CDR1 SGDLS, CDR2 YYNGEE. As DNA, the CDR3 is TGTGCCAGCAGCGTTAGGACAGGGTACGGCTACACCTTC. It is translated as CASSVRTGYGYTF.

The V gene is TRBV7-9, the J gene TRBJ2-7; D is unclear. V was cut by 2 bases and J by 5 bases, with 7 bases left in between. This CDR3 has 12 residues. Germline assignment: CDR1 SEHNR and CDR2 FQNEAQ (reference sequence). CDR3: CASSLLLNEQYF. In DNA, the CDR3 is TGTGCCAGCAGCTTACTACTTAACGAGCAGTACTTC.

CDR3: CASSGTLGLALNEQFF. The DNA for the CDR3 is TGTGCCAGCAGCGGTACCCTGGGACTAGCGCTCAATGAGCAGTTCTTC. The chain has TRBV9 and TRBJ2-1; TRBD2 agrees at 10 bases. This CDR3 is 16 amino acids long. The germline V gene has CDR1 SGDLS and CDR2 YYNGEE. The trim removed 3 bases at V and 6 bases at J, leaving 9 bases unmatched.

This chain links TRBV3-1 (or the pseudogene TRBV3-2) with TRBJ2-1; 14 bases agree with TRBD2. This CDR3 spans 17 amino acids. Trimming removed 6 bases from V and 4 bases from J; junction bases left unmatched: 8. CDR1 LGHDT and CDR2 YNNKEL come from the germline V gene (reference sequence). The CDR3 protein is CASRVGTSGSAYNEQFF. CDR3 DNA sequence: TGTGCCAGCAGGGTGGGGACTAGCGGGAGCGCTTACAATGAGCAGTTCTTC.

As for this clone: The junction differs from germline at one of its ends, possibly a read error. The V gene is TRBV6-1, the J gene TRBJ2-1, with D perhaps matching TRBD2 (6 bases). Germline V gene sequence: CDR1 MNHNS, CDR2 SASEGT. The CDR3 runs to 13 residues. CDR3 in amino acids: CANSETSPNEQFF. The CDR3 nucleotides are TGTGCCAACAGTGAAACTAGCCCCAATGAGCAGTTCTTC.

The chain uses TRBV18 and TRBJ2-7; tentatively, D is TRBD1 (6 bases). The CDR3 sequence is 13 residues long. CDR1 is KGHSH and CDR2 is LQKENI in the germline V gene. V was pared by 2 bases and J by 6 bases, with 11 bases between. Here the CDR3 DNA reads TGTGCCAGCTCACCAGGGGGCAGCGGCGAGCAGTACTTC. It specifies CASSPGGSGEQYF.

The CDR3 nucleotides are TGTGCCAGCAGTTTCCTCCTAGCGGGAGGGCCAGATACGCAGTATTTT. Translated, it gives CASSFLLAGGPDTQYF. The chain employs TRBV28 and TRBJ2-3, with 12 bases that match TRBD2. The CDR3 extends over 16 amino acids. Germline V gives CDR1 MDHEN, CDR2 SYDVKM. V was clipped by 3 bases and J by 4 bases; unmatched bases: 5.

J is TRBJ1-4 and V is TRBV7-8; D is unresolved. The germline CDR1 and CDR2 sequences are SGHVS and FQNEAQ. The CDR3 contains 13 residues. V lost 6 bases, J lost 3 bases, and 8 bases lay in between. CDR3 protein: CASRRAANEKLFF. The DNA for the CDR3 is TGTGCCAGCAGGCGGGCGGCTAATGAAAAACTGTTTTTT.

The chain joins TRBV7-8 to TRBJ2-3; D not resolved. The CDR3 is 11 amino acids. The germline V and J ends were trimmed by 5 bases and 6 bases, with 6 bases remaining between them. The germline V gene has CDR1 SGHVS and CDR2 FQNEAQ. The CDR3 here is CASSAEDTQYF. In nucleotides, the CDR3 is TGTGCCAGCAGCGCCGAGGATACGCAGTATTTT.

V gene TRBV3-1 (or the pseudogene TRBV3-2) combines with J gene TRBJ2-7; 16 positions match TRBD2. CDR1 and CDR2 (germline): LGHDT, YNNKEL (reference sequence). This CDR3 has 18 amino acids. Losses at the gene ends were 6 bases for V and 5 bases for J; bases not matched to a gene: 13. The CDR3 region is CASRQSRPGTSGRDEQYF. In nucleotides, the CDR3 is TGTGCCAGCAGGCAAAGCCGTCCCGGGACTAGCGGGAGGGACGAGCAGTACTTC.